Each of the 15 T cell receptor beta chains below was sequenced from the same sample in a study of a mutant IDH1 vaccine in newly diagnosed glioma. Sequencing was performed with immunoSEQ multiplex PCR; in TCRdb, only in-frame clones are kept and a portion is missing. The sample has just over 80,000 clones, approximately 85% seen once. Time point defined: week 23, last vaccination. The study gave 300 ug of mutant IDH1 20-mer peptide per vaccine dose, with topical imiquimod. Their specific antigens are unknown. The specimen was PBMCs, collected from a glioma patient whose treatment included an IDH1 peptide vaccine. The source is a man younger than 40 with glioma. Some clones in this sample may be carry-over from other donors' samples.

This clone was picked up one time. The V call is TRBV5-1, the J call TRBJ2-5; 7 nucleotides align to TRBD2. This CDR3 region has 15 residues. Germline assignment: CDR1 SGHRS and CDR2 YFSETQ. After removal of 6 bases from V and 5 bases from J, the junction contained 13 bases not matched to a gene. The CDR3 loop is CASIAGEDPGETQYF. Here the CDR3 DNA reads TGCGCCAGCATTGCGGGGGAGGACCCCGGGGAGACCCAGTACTTC.

For the CDR3, the DNA is TGTGCCAGCAGTTTACAAAGCCGACAGGGAGCCCAGCATTTT. This gives the protein CASSLQSRQGAQHF. This sequence joins TRBV28 and TRBJ1-5; 7 bases agree with TRBD1. The germline gives CDR1 MDHEN, CDR2 SYDVKM. V lost 2 bases to trimming and J lost 11 bases; unmatched junction nucleotides: 9. There are 14 residues in the CDR3.

The chain carries TRBV5-1 and TRBJ1-2; unclear D gene. The germline V gene has CDR1 SGHRS and CDR2 YFSETQ. This CDR3 spans 17 amino acids. V was shortened by 1 base and J by 5 bases, with 21 bases between the two germline ends. The CDR3: CASSLRNASEFRYGYTF. In DNA, the CDR3 is TGCGCCAGCAGCTTGAGGAACGCGAGCGAGTTTAGGTATGGCTACACCTTC. The whole variable domain, filled in from reference TRBV5-1 and TRBJ1-2, reads KAGVTQTPRYLIKTRGQQVTLSCSPISGHRSVSWYQQTPGQGLQFLFEYFSETQRNKGNFPGRFSGRQFSNSRSEMNVSTLELGDSALYLCASSLRNASEFRYGYTFGSGTRLTVV.

The chain joins TRBV11-2 to TRBJ1-3; D is unresolved. Germline loops: CDR1 SGHAT, CDR2 FQNNGV. The CDR3 is made up of 12 amino acids. Trimming stripped 3 bases from V and 0 bases from J, with 0 bases between. CDR3 nucleotides: TGTGCCAGCAGCTTCTCTGGAAACACCATATATTTT. This codes for CASSFSGNTIYF.

V usage is TRBV18 and J usage is TRBJ2-5; D ambiguous. Trimming took 0 bases from V and 3 from J, leaving 5 bases between them. This CDR3 is built from 13 residues. Germline V CDR1 and CDR2: KGHSH, LQKENI. CDR3 nucleotide sequence: TGTGCCAGCTCACCACCGAGTGAAGAGACCCAGTACTTC. Protein sequence: CASSPPSEETQYF.

This rearrangement joins TRBV7-9 to TRBJ1-4; D ambiguous. The CDR3 has 14 amino acids. Germline V gene data show CDR1 as SEHNR and CDR2 as FQNEAQ (reference sequence). V dropped 2 bases and J dropped 6 bases, with 10 bases sitting between them. The CDR3 here is CASSLRVPYEKLFF. The CDR3 DNA is TGTGCCAGCAGCTTACGGGTTCCGTATGAAAAACTGTTTTTT. Full variable domain (outside the CDR3, taken from reference TRBV7-9 and TRBJ1-4): DTGVSQNPRHKITKRGQNVTFRCDPISEHNRLYWYRQTLGQGPEFLTYFQNEAQLEKSRLLSDRFSAERPKGSFSTLEIQRTEQGDSAMYLCASSLRVPYEKLFFGSGTQLSVL.

The rearrangement links TRBV11-3 to TRBJ2-1, with 9 bases fitting TRBD2. Per germline, CDR1 SGHNT and CDR2 YENEEA. Trimming removed 6 bases from V and 6 bases from J; junction bases left unmatched: 6. CDR3 length: 14 amino acids. CDR3 region: CASSLAGRINEQFF. The CDR3 DNA sequence: TGTGCCAGCAGTCTAGCGGGACGTATCAATGAGCAGTTCTTC.

The V call is TRBV2, the J call TRBJ1-6; D ambiguous. The V gene lost 2 bases and the J gene lost 9 bases, with 14 bases spanning the gap. This CDR3 is 15 amino acids long. Per the germline V gene, CDR1 is SNHLY and CDR2 is FYNNEI. The CDR3 sequence is CASSESPREGSPLHF. DNA of the CDR3: TGTGCCAGCAGTGAAAGTCCCCGGGAGGGTTCACCCCTCCACTTT.

The V gene is TRBV4-2, the J gene TRBJ2-2; the D gene is possibly TRBD1 (5 bases). The CDR3 is made up of 15 amino acids. Trimming took 1 base from V and 4 from J, leaving 10 bases between them. Germline loops: CDR1 LGHNA, CDR2 YNFKEQ. The CDR3 nucleotides are TGTGCCAGCAGCCAAGTCCAGGGTAGCACCGGGGAGCTGTTTTTT. Translating gives CASSQVQGSTGELFF.

V and J are TRBV11-3 and TRBJ1-1, with no clear D. The germline gives CDR1 SGHNT, CDR2 YENEEA. V dropped 0 bases and J dropped 0 bases, with 14 bases sitting between them. This CDR3 has 17 amino acids. Here the CDR3 DNA reads TGTGCCAGCAGCTTAGATGATCACAAACTCCTGAACACTGAAGCTTTCTTT. Amino acid sequence: CASSLDDHKLLNTEAFF.

The CDR3 nucleotides are TGTGCCAGCAGCTTGGGAGGGGGTCCGAGCTCCTACAATGAGCAGTTCTTC. It specifies CASSLGGGPSSYNEQFF. This sequence joins TRBV5-5 and TRBJ2-1, with D maybe TRBD1 (6 bases). This CDR3 has 17 residues. The V and J ends lost 0 bases and 0 bases respectively, with 13 bases between them. Per the germline V gene, CDR1 is SGHKS and CDR2 is YYEKEE (reference sequence).

The genes are TRBV10-3 and TRBJ2-7; D could derive from TRBD1 or TRBD2 (5 bases each). Germline CDR1 ENHRY, CDR2 SYGVKD. V was trimmed by 0 bases and J by 2 bases, leaving 14 bases between them. The CDR3 has 16 residues. The CDR3 DNA follows: TGTGCCATCAGTGAGTCTACAGGCCCGAGGGCCTACGAGCAGTACTTC. Amino acid sequence: CAISESTGPRAYEQYF.

The gene calls are TRBV2 and TRBJ2-3; TRBD1 aligns across 9 bases. V gave up 7 bases and J gave up 5 bases; unmatched junction bases: 7. This CDR3 contains 14 residues. Germline V gene sequence: CDR1 SNHLY, CDR2 FYNNEI. The CDR3 coding sequence is TGTGCCAGCACGGGACAGGGCTATCGAGATACGCAGTATTTT. It yields the protein CASTGQGYRDTQYF.

This chain joins TRBV5-8 and TRBJ2-5, with D tentatively TRBD2 (6 bases). V lost 4 bases and J 1 base, leaving 8 bases between the germline ends. Germline V gene data show CDR1 as SGHTS and CDR2 as YDEGEE. The CDR3 has 13 amino acids. Here the CDR3 reads CASSTGSQETQYF. For the CDR3, the DNA is TGTGCCAGCAGCACCGGGAGCCAAGAGACCCAGTACTTC.

This chain links TRBV5-4 with TRBJ2-3, with D perhaps TRBD1 (6 bases). Germline-derived CDR1 and CDR2 are SGHNT and YYREEE (reference sequence). The V gene lost 2 bases and the J gene lost 3 bases, with 13 bases spanning the gap. The CDR3 contains 15 residues. CDR3 loop: CASSLGGFATDTQYF. CDR3 DNA sequence: TGTGCCAGCAGCTTAGGGGGATTTGCGACAGATACGCAGTATTTT. Full variable domain (missing parts from reference TRBV5-4 and TRBJ2-3): ETGVTQSPTHLIKTRGQQVTLRCSSQSGHNTVSWYQQALGQGPQFIFQYYREEENGRGNFPPRFSGLQFPNYSSELNVNALELDDSALYLCASSLGGFATDTQYFGPGTRLTVL.